Shown below are 11 T cell receptor beta chains from a single sample sequenced in a study of Ad26.COV2.S vaccination and SARS-CoV-2 variants. Clones were sequenced by immunoSEQ multiplex PCR, and TCRdb holds only the in-frame ones, with some missing. Seen here are 380,000 or so clones, 70% to 90% observed once, and the top ten hold around a tenth. Described treatment: some 19 received Ad26.COV2.S at low or high dose, single or two shots; 5 received placebo; per-sample allocation not given. Material that was analyzed had been drawn on day 63 after the first vaccine or placebo injection. Sequencing used peripheral blood, obtained in a trial of Ad26.COV2.S vaccine versus placebo. The receptors were sampled from a person aged 18 to 59 who received the Ad26.COV2.S COVID-19 vaccine or a placebo.

V usage is TRBV29-1 and J usage is TRBJ2-7, with 8 bases fitting TRBD1. The CDR3 contains 13 residues. Germline-derived CDR1 and CDR2 are SQVTM and ANQGSEA. Trimming removed 6 bases from V and 4 bases from J; junction bases left unmatched: 8. The CDR3, as DNA: TGCAGCGTCCAGGGGGCTGGAACTTACGAGCAGTACTTC. Its translation is CSVQGAGTYEQYF.

The V call is TRBV7-2, the J call TRBJ1-1, with TRBD1 matching over 7 bases. The CDR3 contains 15 residues. V lost 5 bases to trimming and J lost 0 bases; unmatched junction nucleotides: 6. Germline V CDR1 and CDR2: SGHTA, FQGNSA. The CDR3 sequence is CASSPAGGMNTEAFF. In nucleotides, the CDR3 is TGTGCCAGCAGCCCCGCAGGGGGGATGAACACTGAAGCTTTCTTT.

This chain joins TRBV11-2 and TRBJ2-5; D is ambiguous. The V gene's germline CDR1 is SGHAT and CDR2 FQNNGV. V was pared by 5 bases and J by 5 bases, with 9 bases between. The CDR3 consists of 12 residues. The CDR3 here is CASSRTGETQYF. The CDR3 DNA sequence: TGTGCCAGCAGCCGGACCGGGGAGACCCAGTACTTC.

The table lists this clone with a count of one. The chain uses TRBV27 and TRBJ2-1; the D gene could be TRBD1 or TRBD2 (6 bases each). CDR3 length equals 13 residues. V shed 5 bases and J shed 8 bases, with 13 bases lying between them. Germline loops: CDR1 MNHEY, CDR2 SMNVEV (reference sequence). In DNA, the CDR3 is TGTGCCAGCAGTCGAGGGGGGAGGCATGAGCAGTTCTTC. Protein product: CASSRGGRHEQFF.

The chain recombines TRBV29-1 with TRBJ2-7, with D perhaps matching TRBD2 (6 bases). Germline loops: CDR1 SQVTM, CDR2 ANQGSEA. The CDR3 spans 12 residues. With 1 base removed from V and 7 bases from J, the gap between germline ends came to 11 bases. For the CDR3, the DNA is TGCAGCGTTGAAGGGCGGGGCGAGGAGCAGTACTTC. Protein sequence: CSVEGRGEEQYF.

The chain employs TRBV19 and TRBJ2-2; tentatively, D is TRBD1 or TRBD2 (5 bases each). Trimming removed 6 bases at V and 0 bases at J, with 8 bases between. The CDR3 is made up of 14 amino acids. The germline V gene encodes CDR1 LNHDA and CDR2 SQIVND (reference sequence). The CDR3 is CASRRDANTGELFF. CDR3 DNA: TGTGCCAGTAGGAGGGACGCGAACACCGGGGAGCTGTTTTTT.

The chain couples TRBV6-5 to TRBJ1-5; 7 bases map to TRBD1. The CDR3 spans 14 residues. Germline loops: CDR1 MNHEY, CDR2 SVGAGI. The CDR3 DNA sequence: TGTGCTACTTTACAGGGGACTAGCAATCAGCCCCAGCATTTT. Protein sequence: CATLQGTSNQPQHF.

The chain has TRBV7-6 and TRBJ1-3; TRBD1 is a possible D gene (5 bases). Germline-derived CDR1 and CDR2 are SGHVS and FNYEAQ. The CDR3 length is 16 residues. Trimming took 3 bases from V and 1 from J, leaving 13 bases between them. The CDR3 DNA reads as TGTGCCAGCAGCTTGGGGGGACCGCGATCTGGAAACACCATATATTTT. Its translation is CASSLGGPRSGNTIYF.

The gene calls are TRBV25-1 and TRBJ2-7; TRBD2 is a possible D gene (5 bases). The V end lost 5 bases, the J end lost 2 bases, and 13 bases lay between the germline ends. In germline, CDR1 is MGHDK, CDR2 SYGVNS. The CDR3 loop spans 14 amino acids. CDR3 residues: CASSPVGVTYEQYF. The CDR3 coding sequence is TGTGCCAGCAGTCCCGTCGGGGTTACCTACGAGCAGTACTTC.

The CDR3 bases are TGTGCCAGCAGCTTAGACCCGGGCAATAATGAGCAGTTCTTC. This sequence encodes CASSLDPGNNEQFF. The J gene is TRBJ2-1, the V gene TRBV11-3; D ambiguous. The CDR3 length is 14 residues. Germline V lookup: CDR1 SGHNT, CDR2 YENEEA. V was pared by 0 bases and J by 7 bases, with 10 bases between.

The V and J genes are TRBV7-8 and TRBJ2-3; weak D call: TRBD1 (5 bases). V was shortened by 1 base and J by 6 bases, with 8 bases between the two germline ends. Per germline, CDR1 SGHVS and CDR2 FQNEAQ. This CDR3 is built from 13 residues. The CDR3, as DNA: TGTGCCAGCAGCTTAGGTGGGGCTGATACGCAGTATTTT. Its protein product is CASSLGGADTQYF.